The 21 T cell receptor beta chains listed next were all sequenced from one sample in a study of graft-versus-host responses after intestinal transplantation. Method: immunoSEQ multiplex PCR; TCRdb's copy keeps in-frame clones and lacks some. The sample yields around 5,000 clones, about 25% seen once. Sequenced here: alloreactive CD4+ T cells from a mixed lymphocyte reaction culture, sampled before transplantation. As for subset: CFSE-low proliferating T cells sorted from approximately six-day pre-transplant mixed lymphocyte reaction (GvH or HvG direction). Receptor source: a human patient who was an organ donor for intestinal transplantation.

This chain uses TRBV11-3 with TRBJ2-7; 8 bases align to TRBD2. The CDR3 is 14 amino acids. Germline CDR1 and CDR2: SGHNT and YENEEA. With V trimmed by 5 bases and J by 2 bases, 5 bases remained unmatched. The CDR3 sequence: CASSLMTSAYEQYF. The CDR3 bases are TGTGCCAGCAGCCTTATGACTAGCGCCTACGAGCAGTACTTC.

The V and J genes are TRBV30 and TRBJ2-7; 10 bases match TRBD1. CDR1 and CDR2 (germline): GTSNPN, SVGIG (reference sequence). The CDR3 consists of 12 residues. Trimming at V came to 5 bases and at J to 2 bases, leaving 0 bases not matched to a gene. The CDR3 here is CAWGQGAYEQYF. CDR3 DNA: TGTGCCTGGGGACAGGGGGCCTACGAGCAGTACTTC.

The V and J genes are TRBV4-1 and TRBJ2-7; TRBD2 is a possible D gene (5 bases). Per the germline V gene, CDR1 is MGHRA and CDR2 is YSYEKL. The CDR3 loop spans 13 amino acids. The germline V and J ends were trimmed by 2 bases and 9 bases, with 14 bases remaining between them. This chain's CDR3 is CASSQIPTDLQYF. The DNA for the CDR3 is TGCGCCAGCAGCCAAATCCCGACGGACTTGCAGTACTTC.

The V call is TRBV11-3, the J call TRBJ2-3; no clear D. Germline V CDR1 and CDR2: SGHNT, YENEEA. Trimming shortened V by 1 base and J by 4 bases, and 6 bases separated the two germline ends. CDR3 length equals 13 residues. Here the CDR3 reads CASSLAVPDTQYF. In DNA, the CDR3 is TGTGCCAGCAGCTTAGCAGTTCCAGATACGCAGTATTTT.

In this sample, this clone turned up a few times. The V gene is TRBV12-1, the J gene TRBJ2-6; no check of the table's D call, TRBD1, against the DNA was made. TRBV12-1 is marked as a pseudogene. The CDR3 length is 17 residues. CDR3: CASSKNTGQSRANVLTF. CDR3 coding DNA: TGTGCCAGCAGCAAAAACACAGGACAAAGTCGGGCCAACGTCCTGACTTTC.

V usage is TRBV4-1 and J usage is TRBJ2-1; unclear D gene. This CDR3 is 17 amino acids long. V was shortened by 1 base and J by 1 base, with 14 bases between the two germline ends. Germline CDR1 reads MGHRA; CDR2 reads YSYEKL. The CDR3: CASSQVILAVSYNEQFF. DNA of the CDR3: TGCGCCAGCAGCCAAGTCATATTAGCTGTATCCTACAATGAGCAGTTCTTC.

Only a few counts were recorded for this clone. The chain has TRBV6-5 and TRBJ2-7, with D perhaps TRBD2 (5 bases). This CDR3 contains 15 residues. V shed 10 bases and J shed 5 bases, with 24 bases lying between them. Germline V gene data show CDR1 as MNHEY and CDR2 as SVGAGI. This CDR3 is CAIRAERGMLHEQYF. DNA for the CDR3: TGTGCCATCAGAGCCGAACGAGGGATGCTCCACGAGCAGTACTTC.

This clone counts as medium-sized. The chain employs TRBV29-1 and TRBJ2-2; the match to TRBD1 covers 8 bases. Per germline, CDR1 SQVTM and CDR2 ANQGSEA. Germline trimming cut 7 bases from V and 0 bases from J; bases unmatched to any gene: 7. The CDR3 contains 15 residues. The CDR3 region is CSAGQGPPNTGELFF. CDR3 bases: TGCAGCGCCGGACAGGGCCCCCCGAACACCGGGGAGCTGTTTTTT.

This clone is termed medium-sized. V is TRBV4-1 and J is TRBJ1-2; D is uncertain. The germline gives CDR1 MGHRA, CDR2 YSYEKL. The CDR3 extends over 14 amino acids. Trimming cost V 0 bases and J 5 bases, with 10 bases left between them. The chain's CDR3 is CASSQDFGRYGYTF. The CDR3 DNA sequence: TGCGCCAGCAGCCAAGATTTCGGGAGATATGGCTACACCTTC.

This clone showed up just a few times. The rearrangement joins TRBV5-1 to TRBJ1-1; a possible D gene is TRBD1 (6 bases). V was shortened by 1 base and J by 4 bases, with 11 bases between the two germline ends. CDR3 size: 14 residues. Germline loops: CDR1 SGHRS, CDR2 YFSETQ. In DNA, the CDR3 is TGCGCCAGCAGCTTGACAGGGTGGTCCACTGAAGCTTTCTTT. This sequence encodes CASSLTGWSTEAFF. Full variable domain (outside the CDR3, taken from reference TRBV5-1 and TRBJ1-1): KAGVTQTPRYLIKTRGQQVTLSCSPISGHRSVSWYQQTPGQGLQFLFEYFSETQRNKGNFPGRFSGRQFSNSRSEMNVSTLELGDSALYLCASSLTGWSTEAFFGQGTRLTVV.

This clone is deemed medium-sized (0.01 to 0.1%). CDR3 DNA sequence: TGTGCCAGCAGCGCAAACAGGGTCGAGAAGGGCTACACCTTC. It translates to CASSANRVEKGYTF. The J gene is TRBJ1-2, the V gene TRBV5-6, with D possibly matching TRBD1 (6 bases). The CDR3 loop spans 14 amino acids. The germline V and J ends were trimmed by 4 bases and 8 bases, with 18 bases remaining between them. Germline lookup yields CDR1 SGHDT and CDR2 YYEEEE.

This CDR3 is CASSPGGSVGYTF. In DNA, the CDR3 is TGTGCCAGCAGTCCAGGGGGATCTGTTGGCTACACCTTC. The rearrangement uses TRBV7-8 and TRBJ1-2; TRBD1 matches at 7 bases. Trimming at V came to 6 bases and at J to 7 bases, leaving 8 bases not matched to a gene. In germline, CDR1 is SGHVS, CDR2 FQNEAQ. CDR3 length equals 13 residues.

By frequency in the sample, this clone is large. This chain uses TRBV6-5 with TRBJ1-3; the match to TRBD1 covers 7 bases. Germline V CDR1 and CDR2: MNHEY, SVGAGI. V lost 8 bases, J lost 4 bases, and 5 bases stayed unmatched. This CDR3 has 13 residues. CDR3 amino acids: CASGRDRGNTIYF. CDR3 nucleotides: TGTGCCAGCGGGCGGGACAGAGGAAACACCATATATTTT.

This clone was picked up a small number of times. The rearrangement links TRBV28 to TRBJ1-2; D is undetermined. Germline V gene lookup returns CDR1 MDHEN and CDR2 SYDVKM. The CDR3 covers 12 residues. Trimming stripped 1 base from V and 2 bases from J, with 2 bases between. The CDR3 loop is CASSLSNYGYTF. The CDR3 nucleotides read TGTGCCAGCAGTTTATCAAACTATGGCTACACCTTC.

This clone was recorded once. V and J are TRBV30 and TRBJ1-2; perhaps TRBD1 as D (6 bases). Germline loops: CDR1 GTSNPN, CDR2 SVGIG (reference sequence). V was clipped by 0 bases and J by 4 bases, with 15 bases between them. The CDR3 has 15 residues. In DNA, the CDR3 is TGTGCCTGGAGTGTAGGCCAGGGGATAATCTATGGCTACACCTTC. Translated: CAWSVGQGIIYGYTF.

The chain has TRBV6-6 and TRBJ1-2; D gene ambiguous. The CDR3 totals 14 residues. Germline loops: CDR1 MNHNY, CDR2 SVGAGI (reference sequence). V gave up 2 bases and J gave up 4 bases, with 11 bases separating them. CDR3 in DNA: TGTGCCAGCAGTTACGGCCGGGAGGTCTATGGCTACACCTTC. Protein product: CASSYGREVYGYTF.

There are a few counts of this clone. The chain has TRBV19 and TRBJ2-7; possibly TRBD2 for D (5 bases). The CDR3 contains 15 residues. Germline CDR1 and CDR2: LNHDA and SQIVND (reference sequence). With 1 base removed from V and 3 bases from J, the gap between germline ends came to 13 bases. The CDR3: CASSIGAGGGYEQYF. The CDR3 DNA reads as TGTGCCAGTAGTATAGGGGCAGGCGGAGGCTACGAGCAGTACTTC.

Details on this clone: Its ends do not fully match the called genes, so a read error is possible. CDR3 coding DNA: TGTGCCAGCAGTTACGTGGGCTATGGCTACGCCTTC. Amino acids: CASSYVGYGYAF. The V and J genes are TRBV6-6 and TRBJ1-2; D remains ambiguous. Germline V gene sequence: CDR1 MNHNY, CDR2 SVGAGI (reference sequence). The CDR3 is made up of 12 amino acids.

This chain connects TRBV5-4 to TRBJ2-7; 7 positions match TRBD2. The CDR3 extends over 16 amino acids. Germline CDR1 reads SGHNT; CDR2 reads YYREEE (reference sequence). J was trimmed by 3 bases and V by 4 bases; bases with no gene match: 13. CDR3: CASSQRRASGIYEQYF. Written as DNA, the CDR3 is TGTGCCAGCAGCCAAAGACGGGCTAGCGGAATCTACGAGCAGTACTTC.

The chain carries TRBV18 and TRBJ1-2; D perhaps matches TRBD1 (5 bases). Germline CDR1 is KGHSH and CDR2 is LQKENI. The CDR3 spans 14 residues. Trimming removed 1 base at V and 6 bases at J, with 12 bases between. The CDR3 region has the DNA TGTGCCAGCTCACCACAGGGGCTGCCCAATGGCTACACCTTC. Amino acids: CASSPQGLPNGYTF. Filled out from reference TRBV18 and TRBJ1-2, the complete variable domain reads NAGVMQNPRHLVRRRGQEARLRCSPMKGHSHVYWYRQLPEEGLKFMVYLQKENIIDESGMPKERFSAEFPKEGPSILRIQQVVRGDSAAYFCASSPQGLPNGYTFGSGTRLTVV.

Within the sample, this clone is large (0.1 to 1%). The chain combines TRBV5-1 with TRBJ2-3; tentatively, D is TRBD1 (5 bases). Trimming took 0 bases from V and 6 from J, leaving 8 bases between them. Germline V lookup: CDR1 SGHRS, CDR2 YFSETQ. The CDR3 runs 13 residues. CDR3 bases: TGCGCCAGCAGCTTGGGGCCAGGGGATACGCAGTATTTT. It yields the protein CASSLGPGDTQYF.